This record looks at one TCR beta chain sequence and its context. This sample is part of a study of shared clonotypes between healthy human individuals. Here immunoSEQ multiplex PCR was the method, and the copy in TCRdb shows in-frame clones only, minus some. The sample lists about 2.4 million clones, 90% to 95% seen once, with around 0.37% in the top ten. Trimming cost V 5 bases and J 4 bases, with 11 bases left between them. The CDR3 runs 13 residues. The germline CDR1 and CDR2 sequences are LNHDA and SQIVND (reference sequence). The chain links TRBV19 to TRBJ1-1, with unresolved D. The material sequenced was naive CD4+ T cells from PBMCs. Specified subset: CD45RA+ positively selected. The sequence was collected from a young man in good health. Some clones in this sample may be carry-over from other donors' samples. The CDR3 bases are TGTGCCAGTAGTCCCCCTAGGACCACTGAAGCTTTCTTT. Translated: CASSPPRTTEAFF.